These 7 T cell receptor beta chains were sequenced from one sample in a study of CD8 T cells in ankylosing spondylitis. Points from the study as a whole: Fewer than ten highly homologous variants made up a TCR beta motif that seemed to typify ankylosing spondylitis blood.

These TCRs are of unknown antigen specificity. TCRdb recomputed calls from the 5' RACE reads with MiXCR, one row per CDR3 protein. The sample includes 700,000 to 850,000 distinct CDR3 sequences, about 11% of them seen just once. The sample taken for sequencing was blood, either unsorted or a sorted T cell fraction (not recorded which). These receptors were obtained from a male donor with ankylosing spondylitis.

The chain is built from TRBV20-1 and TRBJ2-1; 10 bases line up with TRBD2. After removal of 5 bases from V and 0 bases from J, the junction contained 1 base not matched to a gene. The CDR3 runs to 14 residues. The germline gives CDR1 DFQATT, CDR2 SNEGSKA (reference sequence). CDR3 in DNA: TGCAGTGCTGGGACTAGCGACTCCTACAATGAGCAGTTCTTC. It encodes CSAGTSDSYNEQFF.

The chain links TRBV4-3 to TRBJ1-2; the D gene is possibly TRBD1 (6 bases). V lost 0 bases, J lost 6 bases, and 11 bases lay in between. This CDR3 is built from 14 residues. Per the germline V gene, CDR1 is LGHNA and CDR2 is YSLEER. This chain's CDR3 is CASSQEAGDDGYTF. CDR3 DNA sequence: TGCGCCAGCAGCCAAGAAGCAGGGGATGATGGCTACACCTTC.

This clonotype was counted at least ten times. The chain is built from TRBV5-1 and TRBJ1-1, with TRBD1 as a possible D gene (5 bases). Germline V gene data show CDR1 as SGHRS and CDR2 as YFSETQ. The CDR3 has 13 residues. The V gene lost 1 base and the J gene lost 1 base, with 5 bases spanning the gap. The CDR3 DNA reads TGCGCCAGCAGCTTGACAGGGAACACTGAAGCTTTCTTT. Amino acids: CASSLTGNTEAFF. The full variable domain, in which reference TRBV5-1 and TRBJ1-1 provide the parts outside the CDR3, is KAGVTQTPRYLIKTRGQQVTLSCSPISGHRSVSWYQQTPGQGLQFLFEYFSETQRNKGNFPGRFSGRQFSNSRSEMNVSTLELGDSALYLCASSLTGNTEAFFGQGTRLTVV.

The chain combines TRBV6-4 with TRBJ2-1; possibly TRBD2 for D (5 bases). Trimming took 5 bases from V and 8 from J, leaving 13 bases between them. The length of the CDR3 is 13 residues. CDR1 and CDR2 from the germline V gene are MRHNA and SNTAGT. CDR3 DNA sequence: TGTGCCAGCAGTAGGGAGCTGAGCGATGAGCAGTTCTTC. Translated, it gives CASSRELSDEQFF.

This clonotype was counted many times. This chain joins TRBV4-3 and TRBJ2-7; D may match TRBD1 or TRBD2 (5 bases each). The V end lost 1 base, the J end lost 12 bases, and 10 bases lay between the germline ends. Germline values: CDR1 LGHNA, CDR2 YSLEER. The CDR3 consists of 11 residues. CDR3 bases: TGCGCCAGCAGCCAAGGGGACCAACGGTACTTC. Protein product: CASSQGDQRYF.

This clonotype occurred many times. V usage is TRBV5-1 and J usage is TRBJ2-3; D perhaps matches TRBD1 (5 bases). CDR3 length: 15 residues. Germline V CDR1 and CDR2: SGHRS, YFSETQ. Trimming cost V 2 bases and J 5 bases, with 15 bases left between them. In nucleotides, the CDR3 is TGCGCCAGCAGCTTCAGTGGGGCGCGAAGAGATACGCAGTATTTT. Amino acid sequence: CASSFSGARRDTQYF.

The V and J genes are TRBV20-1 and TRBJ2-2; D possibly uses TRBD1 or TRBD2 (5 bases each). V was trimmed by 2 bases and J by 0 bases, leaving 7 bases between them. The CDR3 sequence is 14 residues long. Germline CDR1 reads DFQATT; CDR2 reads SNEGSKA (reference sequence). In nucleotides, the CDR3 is TGCAGTGCTAGATTGGGACCGAACACCGGGGAGCTGTTTTTT. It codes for CSARLGPNTGELFF.